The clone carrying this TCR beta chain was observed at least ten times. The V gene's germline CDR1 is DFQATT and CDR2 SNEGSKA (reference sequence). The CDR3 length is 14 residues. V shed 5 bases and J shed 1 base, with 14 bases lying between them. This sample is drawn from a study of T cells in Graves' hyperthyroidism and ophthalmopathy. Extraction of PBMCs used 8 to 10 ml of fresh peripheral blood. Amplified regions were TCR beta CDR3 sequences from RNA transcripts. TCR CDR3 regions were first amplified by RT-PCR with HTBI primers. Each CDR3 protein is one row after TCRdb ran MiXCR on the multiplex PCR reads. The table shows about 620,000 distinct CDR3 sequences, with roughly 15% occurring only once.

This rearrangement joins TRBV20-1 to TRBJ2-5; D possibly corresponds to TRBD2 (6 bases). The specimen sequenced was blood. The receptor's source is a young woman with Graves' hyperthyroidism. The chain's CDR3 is CSAPTGTSQETQYF. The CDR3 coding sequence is TGCAGTGCTCCGACCGGGACTTCCCAAGAGACCCAGTACTTC.